The 8 T cell receptor beta chains below come from one sample, sequenced in a study of blood T cell repertoires in COVID-19. TCRdb's copy holds only in-frame clones and misses some; the assay was immunoSEQ multiplex PCR. The sample holds some 78,000 clones; roughly 90% are singletons and the top ten take approximately 12%. Sequenced: peripheral blood. Receptors were obtained from a man between 65 and 85 years old with active or convalescent COVID-19.

The chain has TRBV5-5 and TRBJ2-6; no clear D. This CDR3 comprises 17 residues. Germline V CDR1 and CDR2: SGHKS, YYEKEE (reference sequence). Trimming removed 7 bases from V and 0 bases from J, with 17 bases in between. The CDR3 bases are TGTGCCAGCCTCGCGAGACTGTTTTTCTCTGGGGCCAACGTCCTGACTTTC. Translating it yields CASLARLFFSGANVLTF.

The V and J genes are TRBV7-6 and TRBJ1-3; D is possibly TRBD1 (6 bases). With 6 bases removed from V and 2 bases from J, the gap between germline ends came to 17 bases. CDR3 length equals 16 residues. Per germline, CDR1 SGHVS and CDR2 FNYEAQ. CDR3 sequence reads: CASSMGAGPPGNTIYF. The CDR3 nucleotides read TGTGCCAGCAGTATGGGGGCAGGGCCGCCTGGAAACACCATATATTTT.

The chain joins TRBV19 to TRBJ1-2; no reliable D call. V lost 1 base and J 2 bases, leaving 8 bases between the germline ends. This CDR3 has 14 amino acids. CDR1 LNHDA and CDR2 SQIVND come from the germline V gene (reference sequence). CDR3 in amino acids: CASSIGTGNYGYTF. As DNA, the CDR3 is TGTGCCAGTAGTATAGGCACGGGAAACTATGGCTACACCTTC. Together with reference TRBV19 and TRBJ1-2, the CDR3 gives the full variable domain: DGGITQSPKYLFRKEGQNVTLSCEQNLNHDAMYWYRQDPGQGLRLIYYSQIVNDFQKGDIAEGYSVSREKKESFPLTVTSAQKNPTAFYLCASSIGTGNYGYTFGSGTRLTVV.

The sample holds one count of this clone. This chain joins TRBV6-6 and TRBJ2-7; 11 bases are shared with TRBD1. This CDR3 contains 13 residues. V lost 11 bases to trimming and J lost 5 bases; unmatched junction nucleotides: 8. CDR1 and CDR2 (germline): MNHNY, SVGAGI (reference sequence). DNA of the CDR3: TGTGCCGTGAGGACAGGGGGCATCCACGAGCAGTACTTC. It is translated as CAVRTGGIHEQYF.

V is TRBV9 and J is TRBJ2-2, with TRBD2 matching over 8 bases. V shed 4 bases and J 2 bases; nucleotides not matched to a gene: 7. There are 16 residues in the CDR3. The germline V gene has CDR1 SGDLS and CDR2 YYNGEE. CDR3 DNA: TGTGCCAGCAGCTCCGGGAGGGGCGGTAACACCGGGGAGCTGTTTTTT. Its translation is CASSSGRGGNTGELFF. The full variable domain, with the rest looked up from reference TRBV9 and TRBJ2-2, is DSGVTQTPKHLITATGQRVTLRCSPRSGDLSVYWYQQSLDQGLQFLIQYYNGEERAKGNILERFSAQQFPDLHSELNLSSLELGDSALYFCASSSGRGGNTGELFFGEGSRLTVL.

This sequence joins TRBV5-6 and TRBJ2-1; D is undetermined. Trimming took off 3 bases at V and 4 bases at J, with 14 bases between the two ends. Per the germline V gene, CDR1 is SGHDT and CDR2 is YYEEEE. CDR3 length: 15 residues. CDR3: CASSSPGGSYNEQFF. As DNA, the CDR3 is TGTGCCAGCAGCTCCCCCGGTGGTTCTTACAATGAGCAGTTCTTC.

The rearrangement links TRBV27 to TRBJ1-2, with D possibly being TRBD1 (6 bases). The CDR3 totals 13 residues. Between the trimmed V and J ends, which lost 5 bases and 8 bases, there was a span of 15 bases. Germline CDR1 MNHEY, CDR2 SMNVEV (reference sequence). The CDR3 bases are TGTGCCAGCAGTGCGGGGGGGCTGGGGGGCTACACCTTC. Its translation is CASSAGGLGGYTF.

This clone was counted once. The chain uses TRBV9 and TRBJ2-1; 7 nucleotides agree with TRBD2. Germline CDR1 and CDR2: SGDLS and YYNGEE. The trim removed 0 bases at V and 7 bases at J, leaving 4 bases unmatched. This CDR3 has 14 amino acids. CDR3 sequence reads: CASSVAWGGNEQFF. The CDR3 DNA reads as TGTGCCAGCAGCGTAGCTTGGGGGGGGAATGAGCAGTTCTTC.